This T cell receptor beta chain was sequenced in a study of T cells after posttransplantation cyclophosphamide. Findings and caveats of the study: Recipient CMV seropositivity and CMV reactivation strongly tracked TRB clonality.

Here immunoSEQ multiplex PCR was the method, and the copy in TCRdb shows in-frame clones only, minus some. The sample has some 40,000 clones, none seen only once; the top ten hold 4.5%. The CDR3 totals 14 residues. Losses at the gene ends were 1 base for V and 11 bases for J; bases not matched to a gene: 10. The V gene's germline CDR1 is MNHNS and CDR2 SASEGT. The sample holds many counts of this clone. What it recognizes is unknown. The receptor's source is a woman between 50 and 59 years old in good health and a related stem cell transplant donor. Sequenced: PBMCs. The V and J genes are TRBV6-1 and TRBJ1-1; 7 nucleotides align to TRBD1. The CDR3, as DNA: TGTGCCAGCAGTGAAGGGTTTGAGGGGGCCCGGGCTTTCTTT. It codes for CASSEGFEGARAFF.